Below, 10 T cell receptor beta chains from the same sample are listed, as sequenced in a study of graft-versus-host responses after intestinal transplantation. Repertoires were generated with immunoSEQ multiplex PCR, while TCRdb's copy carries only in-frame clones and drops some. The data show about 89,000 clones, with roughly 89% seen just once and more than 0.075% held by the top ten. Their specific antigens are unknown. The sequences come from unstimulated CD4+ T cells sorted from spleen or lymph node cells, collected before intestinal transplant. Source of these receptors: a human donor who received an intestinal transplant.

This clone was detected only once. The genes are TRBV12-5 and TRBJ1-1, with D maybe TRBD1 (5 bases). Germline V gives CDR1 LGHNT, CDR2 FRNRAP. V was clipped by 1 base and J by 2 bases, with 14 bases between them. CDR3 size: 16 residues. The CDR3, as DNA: TGTGCTAGTGGTTTGGGTCAGGGAATCACCAACACTGAAGCTTTCTTT. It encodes CASGLGQGITNTEAFF.

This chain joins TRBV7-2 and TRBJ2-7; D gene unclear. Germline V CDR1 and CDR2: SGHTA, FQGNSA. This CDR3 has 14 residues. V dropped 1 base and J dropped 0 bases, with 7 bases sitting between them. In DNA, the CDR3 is TGTGCCAGCAGCTTAGAAGCTTACTCCTACGAGCAGTACTTC. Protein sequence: CASSLEAYSYEQYF.

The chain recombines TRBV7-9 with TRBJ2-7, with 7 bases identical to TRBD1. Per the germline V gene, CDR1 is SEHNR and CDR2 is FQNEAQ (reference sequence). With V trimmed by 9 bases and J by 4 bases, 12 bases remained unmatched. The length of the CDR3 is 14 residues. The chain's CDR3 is CASITTGRGYEQYF. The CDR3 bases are TGTGCCAGTATAACGACAGGGAGAGGGTACGAGCAGTACTTC.

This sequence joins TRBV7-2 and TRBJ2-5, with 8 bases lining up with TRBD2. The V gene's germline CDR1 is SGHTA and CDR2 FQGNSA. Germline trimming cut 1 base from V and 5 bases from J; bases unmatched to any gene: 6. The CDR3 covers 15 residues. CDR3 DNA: TGTGCCAGCAGCTTAGGGGGGACTAGATGGGAGACCCAGTACTTC. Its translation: CASSLGGTRWETQYF.

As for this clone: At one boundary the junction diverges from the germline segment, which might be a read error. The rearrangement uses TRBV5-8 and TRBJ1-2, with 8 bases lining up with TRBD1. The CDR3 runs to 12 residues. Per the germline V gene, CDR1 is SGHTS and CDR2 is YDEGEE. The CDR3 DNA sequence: TGTGCCAGCAGCCTGACCGGGACAGGACATAGCTTC. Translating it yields CASSLTGTGHSF.

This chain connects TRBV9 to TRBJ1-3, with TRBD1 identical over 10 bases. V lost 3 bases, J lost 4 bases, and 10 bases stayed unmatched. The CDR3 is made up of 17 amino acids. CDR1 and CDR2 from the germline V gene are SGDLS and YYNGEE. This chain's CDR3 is CASSAFSGQGSGNTIYF. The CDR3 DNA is TGTGCCAGCAGCGCCTTCTCGGGACAGGGGAGCGGAAACACCATATATTTT.

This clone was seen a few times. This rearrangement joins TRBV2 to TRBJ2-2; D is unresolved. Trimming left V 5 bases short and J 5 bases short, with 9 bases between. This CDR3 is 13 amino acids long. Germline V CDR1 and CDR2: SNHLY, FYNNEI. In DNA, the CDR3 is TGTGCCAGCAGTCCCCTCGGTACCGGGGAGCTGTTTTTT. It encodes CASSPLGTGELFF.

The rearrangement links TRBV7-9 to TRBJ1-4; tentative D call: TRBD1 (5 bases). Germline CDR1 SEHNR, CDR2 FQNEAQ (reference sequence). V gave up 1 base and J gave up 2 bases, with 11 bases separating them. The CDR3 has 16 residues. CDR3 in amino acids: CASSLGQIPTNEKLFF. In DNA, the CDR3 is TGTGCCAGCAGCTTAGGACAGATCCCCACTAATGAAAAACTGTTTTTT.

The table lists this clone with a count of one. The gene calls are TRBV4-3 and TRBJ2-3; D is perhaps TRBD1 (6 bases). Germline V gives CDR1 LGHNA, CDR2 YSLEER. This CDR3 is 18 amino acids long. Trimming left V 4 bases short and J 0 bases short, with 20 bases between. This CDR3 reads CASSLDHVGATSTDTQYF. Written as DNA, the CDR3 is TGCGCCAGCAGCCTCGACCATGTGGGGGCCACGAGCACAGATACGCAGTATTTT.

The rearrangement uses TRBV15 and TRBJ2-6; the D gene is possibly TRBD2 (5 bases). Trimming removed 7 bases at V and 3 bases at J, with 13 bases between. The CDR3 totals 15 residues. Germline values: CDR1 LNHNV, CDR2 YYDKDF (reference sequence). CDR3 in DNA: TGTGCCACCAACCTCTTGGGAGTTGGGGCCAACGTCCTGACTTTC. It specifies CATNLLGVGANVLTF.